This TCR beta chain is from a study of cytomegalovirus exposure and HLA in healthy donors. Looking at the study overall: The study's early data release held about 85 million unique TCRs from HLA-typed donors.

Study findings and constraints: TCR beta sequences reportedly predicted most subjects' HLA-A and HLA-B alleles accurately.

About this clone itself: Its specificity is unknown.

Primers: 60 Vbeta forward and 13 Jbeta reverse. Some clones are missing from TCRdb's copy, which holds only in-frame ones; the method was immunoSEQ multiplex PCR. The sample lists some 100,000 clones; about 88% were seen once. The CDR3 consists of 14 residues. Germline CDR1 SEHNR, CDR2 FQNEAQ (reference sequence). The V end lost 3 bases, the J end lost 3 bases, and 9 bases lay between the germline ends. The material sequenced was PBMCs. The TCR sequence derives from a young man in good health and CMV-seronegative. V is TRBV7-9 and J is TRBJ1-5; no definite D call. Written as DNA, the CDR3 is TGTGCCAGCAGCTTTGGCAGAATCAATCAGCCCCAGCATTTT. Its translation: CASSFGRINQPQHF.